A selection of T cell receptor beta chains follows, all from one sample in a study of blood T cell repertoires in COVID-19. Sequencing was performed with immunoSEQ multiplex PCR; in TCRdb, only in-frame clones are kept and a portion is missing. Of 130,000 to 150,000 clones listed, 81% are singletons. Sequencing used peripheral blood. Every receptor here comes from a human donor with acute or convalescent COVID-19. The donor label of this sample is uncertain. Both conserved end residues are part of each CDR3. Fields, in order: D gene, clone size, V gene, J gene, CDR3 protein, CDR3 DNA. A D gene is named only where the DNA matches it firmly. Clone size is given for some rows only: seen once, a few or many times, or a class if the clone is expanded.

D gene: .
clone size: .
V gene: TRBV3-1/TRBV3-2
J gene: TRBJ1-2
CDR3 protein: CASSQAGAHYGYTF
CDR3 DNA: TGTGCCAGCAGCCAAGCAGGTGCTCACTATGGCTACACCTTC

D gene: .
clone size: .
V gene: TRBV14
J gene: TRBJ2-1
CDR3 protein: CASSQEGYPRDEQFF
CDR3 DNA: TGTGCCAGCAGCCAAGAAGGCTACCCTCGGGATGAGCAGTTCTTC

D gene: TRBD1
clone size: once
V gene: TRBV6-5
J gene: TRBJ1-2
CDR3 protein: CASSKTGGGYTF
CDR3 DNA: TGTGCCAGCAGTAAAACAGGGGGTGGCTACACCTTC

D gene: .
clone size: .
V gene: TRBV6-1
J gene: TRBJ1-4
CDR3 protein: CASSERGGLFF
CDR3 DNA: TGTGCCAGCAGTGAACGGGGGGGGCTGTTTTTT

D gene: .
clone size: .
V gene: TRBV6-5
J gene: TRBJ1-2
CDR3 protein: CASSSGTGSYGYTF
CDR3 DNA: TGTGCCAGCAGTTCCGGTACAGGGAGCTATGGCTACACCTTC

D gene: TRBD1
clone size: .
V gene: TRBV15
J gene: TRBJ2-7
CDR3 protein: CATSRLPGQDYEQYF
CDR3 DNA: TGTGCCACCAGCCGGCTACCGGGACAGGACTACGAGCAGTACTTC

D gene: .
clone size: .
V gene: TRBV30
J gene: TRBJ1-1
CDR3 protein: CAWTFVGVQGQAFF
CDR3 DNA: TGTGCCTGGACGTTCGTGGGAGTCCAAGGTCAGGCTTTCTTT

D gene: .
clone size: many
V gene: TRBV9
J gene: TRBJ1-6
CDR3 protein: CASSVRDYNSPLHF
CDR3 DNA: TGTGCCAGCAGCGTACGGGACTATAATTCACCCCTCCACTTT

D gene: TRBD1
clone size: .
V gene: TRBV18
J gene: TRBJ1-3
CDR3 protein: CASSVQGRPSGNTIYF
CDR3 DNA: TGTGCCAGCTCGGTACAGGGGCGCCCCTCTGGAAACACCATATATTTT

D gene: TRBD1
clone size: .
V gene: TRBV9
J gene: TRBJ2-7
CDR3 protein: CASSVGGQGDWYEQYF
CDR3 DNA: TGTGCCAGCAGCGTAGGGGGACAGGGGGACTGGTACGAGCAGTACTTC

D gene: TRBD2
clone size: .
V gene: TRBV9
J gene: TRBJ2-3
CDR3 protein: CASSVASGRTDTQYF
CDR3 DNA: TGTGCCAGCAGCGTAGCTAGCGGGCGCACAGATACGCAGTATTTT

D gene: .
clone size: few
V gene: TRBV11-2
J gene: TRBJ1-2
CDR3 protein: CASSFDQTDFYGYTF
CDR3 DNA: TGTGCCAGCAGCTTCGACCAGACAGATTTCTATGGCTACACCTTC

D gene: .
clone size: .
V gene: TRBV12-3/TRBV12-4
J gene: TRBJ1-1
CDR3 protein: CASILYTEAFF
CDR3 DNA: TGTGCCAGCATTCTCTACACTGAAGCTTTCTTT

D gene: TRBD2
clone size: .
V gene: TRBV11-2
J gene: TRBJ2-3
CDR3 protein: CASRPRLAVSTDTQYF
CDR3 DNA: TGTGCCAGCAGACCCAGACTAGCGGTCAGCACAGATACGCAGTATTTT

D gene: .
clone size: .
V gene: TRBV27
J gene: TRBJ2-7
CDR3 protein: CASSLTPRERGEQYF
CDR3 DNA: TGTGCCAGCAGTCTTACCCCGAGAGAAAGAGGGGAGCAGTACTTC

D gene: .
clone size: .
V gene: TRBV5-5
J gene: TRBJ1-5
CDR3 protein: CASSLDPGSQPQHF
CDR3 DNA: TGTGCCAGCAGCTTGGACCCGGGGAGTCAGCCCCAGCATTTT

D gene: .
clone size: .
V gene: TRBV7-3
J gene: TRBJ2-1
CDR3 protein: CASSLTRGAGYNEQFF
CDR3 DNA: TGTGCCAGCAGCTTAACCCGGGGGGCGGGTTACAATGAGCAGTTCTTC

D gene: .
clone size: .
V gene: TRBV7-9
J gene: TRBJ1-6
CDR3 protein: CASSHTGTNSPLHF
CDR3 DNA: TGTGCCAGCAGCCACACAGGGACCAATTCACCCCTCCACTTT

D gene: .
clone size: .
V gene: TRBV11-2
J gene: TRBJ1-4
CDR3 protein: CASSLEIGGNEKLFF
CDR3 DNA: TGTGCCAGCAGCTTAGAGATTGGGGGGAATGAAAAACTGTTTTTT

D gene: .
clone size: .
V gene: TRBV4-2
J gene: TRBJ2-7
CDR3 protein: CASSPSGVPGEQYF
CDR3 DNA: TGTGCCAGCAGCCCCTCGGGGGTCCCGGGCGAGCAGTACTTC

D gene: .
clone size: .
V gene: TRBV19
J gene: TRBJ1-2
CDR3 protein: CASSPTGKGSYGYTF
CDR3 DNA: TGTGCCAGTAGTCCTACAGGGAAAGGGAGCTATGGCTACACCTTC

D gene: TRBD2
clone size: .
V gene: TRBV9
J gene: TRBJ2-3
CDR3 protein: CASTRGGAENTQYF
CDR3 DNA: TGTGCCAGCACCCGCGGGGGGGCCGAAAATACGCAGTATTTT

D gene: .
clone size: .
V gene: TRBV7-8
J gene: TRBJ2-3
CDR3 protein: CASSHGQSGTDTQYF
CDR3 DNA: TGTGCCAGCAGCCACGGACAGTCGGGCACAGATACGCAGTATTTT

D gene: .
clone size: .
V gene: TRBV10-3
J gene: TRBJ1-4
CDR3 protein: CASKGAASNEKLFF
CDR3 DNA: TGTGCCTCTAAAGGGGCAGCAAGTAATGAAAAACTGTTTTTT

D gene: .
clone size: .
V gene: TRBV7-6
J gene: TRBJ1-1
CDR3 protein: CASSLEPGANTEAFF
CDR3 DNA: TGTGCCAGCAGCTTAGAGCCTGGGGCCAACACTGAAGCTTTCTTT

D gene: .
clone size: once
V gene: TRBV10-2
J gene: TRBJ2-1
CDR3 protein: CASSESLYEQFF
CDR3 DNA: TGCGCCAGCAGTGAGTCCTTGTATGAGCAGTTCTTC

D gene: TRBD2
clone size: .
V gene: TRBV5-6
J gene: TRBJ2-1
CDR3 protein: CASSSFGGALRNEQFF
CDR3 DNA: TGTGCCAGCAGCTCCTTCGGGGGGGCCCTTAGGAATGAGCAGTTCTTC

D gene: TRBD1
clone size: .
V gene: TRBV15
J gene: TRBJ1-5
CDR3 protein: CATSNRDRGIQPQHF
CDR3 DNA: TGTGCCACCAGCAACCGGGACAGGGGGATTCAGCCCCAGCATTTT

D gene: .
clone size: few
V gene: TRBV7-8
J gene: TRBJ1-5
CDR3 protein: CASSPYNQPQHF
CDR3 DNA: TGTGCCAGCAGCCCCTACAATCAGCCCCAGCATTTT

D gene: TRBD2
clone size: .
V gene: TRBV7-6
J gene: TRBJ2-3
CDR3 protein: CASSRGGEIDTQYF
CDR3 DNA: TGTGCCAGCAGCCGCGGGGGGGAAATAGATACGCAGTATTTT

D gene: TRBD2
clone size: .
V gene: TRBV10-2
J gene: TRBJ2-3
CDR3 protein: CASSEFSGGAPDTQYF
CDR3 DNA: TGCGCCAGCAGTGAGTTTAGCGGGGGGGCCCCAGATACGCAGTATTTT

D gene: .
clone size: .
V gene: TRBV12-3/TRBV12-4
J gene: TRBJ1-1
CDR3 protein: CASSFGRGTEAFF
CDR3 DNA: TGTGCCAGCAGTTTTGGCAGGGGAACTGAAGCTTTCTTT

D gene: .
clone size: .
V gene: TRBV24-1
J gene: TRBJ2-3
CDR3 protein: CATSDFGPRGTQYF
CDR3 DNA: TGTGCCACCAGTGATTTTGGACCCCGGGGTACGCAGTATTTT

D gene: TRBD2
clone size: .
V gene: TRBV7-2
J gene: TRBJ2-2
CDR3 protein: CASSSPIAGAFTGELFF
CDR3 DNA: TGTGCCAGCAGCTCCCCCATAGCGGGGGCTTTCACCGGGGAGCTGTTTTTT